This TCR beta chain derives from a study of T cell responses to AZD1222 COVID-19 vaccine. Study-level points and caveats: A reported finding is that nearly half of spike-specific TCRs target unmutated variant regions. At baseline, just a handful of AZD1222 recipients tested seropositive. A rise in Spike-specific TCR breadth and depth followed two AZD1222 doses.

Only in-frame clones appear in the TCRdb table, and some are missing; sequencing was by immunoSEQ multiplex PCR. The sample holds approximately 150,000 clones, around 90% seen once. To note about this clone: As yet, its antigen is unknown.

Germline V gene lookup returns CDR1 KGHSH and CDR2 LQKENI. The CDR3 is 15 amino acids. V gave up 2 bases and J gave up 2 bases, with 7 bases separating them. This sequence originates from an adult who received the AZD1222 COVID-19 vaccine. The sequencing here drew on peripheral blood, taken 28 days after the second AZD1222 dose. This chain connects TRBV18 to TRBJ2-6; maybe TRBD2 (6 bases). The CDR3 spells CASSPRRAGANVLTF. As DNA, the CDR3 is TGTGCCAGCTCACCAAGGAGGGCTGGGGCCAACGTCCTGACTTTC.